A selection of T cell receptor beta chains follows, all from one sample in a study of blood T cell repertoires in COVID-19. The method was immunoSEQ multiplex PCR; TCRdb's version includes in-frame clones alone and lacks a portion of them. The sample records some 500,000 clones, roughly nine tenths being singletons. The sample taken for sequencing was peripheral blood. The receptors were gathered from a woman aged 45-60 years with COVID-19, enrolled during active disease. CDR3s include the opening cysteine and the closing phenylalanine or tryptophan. Fields, in order: D gene, V gene, J gene, clone size, CDR3 protein, CDR3 DNA. D genes are given only for firm matches. Clone size is stated in some rows and not others, as once, few, many or a class when expanded.

.	TRBV10-2	TRBJ1-2	once	CASSEGGFNYGYTF	TGCGCCAGCAGTGAGGGAGGTTTTAACTATGGCTACACCTTC
.	TRBV6-1	TRBJ1-5	.	CASSEGPPQHF	TGTGCCAGCAGTGAAGGGCCCCCCCAGCATTTT
.	TRBV6-5	TRBJ2-2	.	CASSFRGTGELFF	TGTGCCAGCAGCTTCCGGGGCACCGGGGAGCTGTTTTTT
.	TRBV5-1	TRBJ2-3	.	CASSLEGGAGDTQYF	TGCGCCAGCAGCTTGGAGGGGGGGGCGGGAGATACGCAGTATTTT
.	TRBV12-3/TRBV12-4	TRBJ1-1	.	CASSDGVDTEAFF	TGTGCCAGCTCGGACGGGGTCGACACTGAAGCTTTCTTT
TRBD1	TRBV10-3	TRBJ1-2	.	CATGRQGADGYTF	TGTGCCACCGGGCGACAGGGGGCGGATGGCTACACCTTC
.	TRBV5-4	TRBJ2-7	.	CASSLGGFYEQYF	TGTGCCAGCAGCTTGGGAGGGTTCTACGAGCAGTACTTC
.	TRBV9	TRBJ2-7	.	CASSARGSSYEQYF	TGTGCCAGCAGCGCCCGGGGGAGCTCCTACGAGCAGTACTTC
.	TRBV4-2	TRBJ2-7	.	CASSQDMGSIEQYF	TGTGCCAGCAGCCAAGATATGGGCTCCATCGAGCAGTACTTC
.	TRBV9	TRBJ1-2	.	CASSPTGGGAGYGYTF	TGTGCCAGCAGCCCCACGGGGGGGGGCGCTGGGTATGGCTACACCTTC
TRBD1	TRBV6-1	TRBJ1-2	.	CASSEYGDRESGTF	TGTGCCAGCAGTGAATACGGGGACAGGGAGTCAGGCACCTTC
.	TRBV4-1	TRBJ2-7	.	CASSQDARGSYEQYF	TGCGCCAGCAGCCAAGATGCCAGGGGATCGTACGAGCAGTACTTC
.	TRBV7-9	TRBJ2-7	.	CASSRNNYEQYF	TGTGCCAGCAGCAGAAACAACTACGAGCAGTACTTC
.	TRBV5-8	TRBJ1-6	.	CASPEWRGAKSPLHF	TGTGCCAGTCCCGAGTGGCGGGGGGCCAAATCACCCCTCCACTTT
.	TRBV19	TRBJ2-5	.	CASSITGQRQETQYF	TGTGCCAGTAGTATAACAGGCCAGAGGCAAGAGACCCAGTACTTC
.	TRBV28	TRBJ2-5	.	CASSSGQQETQYF	TGTGCCAGCAGTTCTGGACAGCAAGAGACCCAGTACTTC
.	TRBV27	TRBJ2-4	.	CASSPDRYRNSIAKNIQYF	TGTGCCAGCAGCCCTGATCGATACAGGAACTCAATAGCCAAAAACATTCAGTACTTC
TRBD1	TRBV5-1	TRBJ1-6	.	CASSRLGGTGGSYNSPLHF	TGCGCCAGCAGCCGTTTGGGCGGGACAGGAGGGTCCTATAATTCACCCCTCCACTTT
.	TRBV5-1	TRBJ1-2	.	CASSSSDRIFDGYTF	TGCGCCAGCAGCTCGTCAGACAGGATTTTTGATGGCTACACCTTC
.	TRBV3-1/TRBV3-2	TRBJ1-1	.	CASSQVGGLGEAFF	TGTGCCAGCAGCCAAGTAGGAGGGCTGGGTGAAGCTTTCTTT
.	TRBV19	TRBJ2-2	.	CASSGTPNTGELFF	TGTGCCAGTAGTGGGACACCTAACACCGGGGAGCTGTTTTTT
TRBD1	TRBV6-5	TRBJ2-7	.	CASRKGQSSYEQYF	TGTGCCAGCAGGAAGGGACAGAGCTCCTACGAGCAGTACTTC
.	TRBV7-2	TRBJ1-1	.	CASSFLNTEAFF	TGTGCCAGCAGCTTTTTAAACACTGAAGCTTTCTTT
.	TRBV5-1	TRBJ1-1	.	CASSLGHGETEAFF	TGCGCCAGCAGCTTGGGACATGGTGAAACTGAAGCTTTCTTT
.	TRBV7-9	TRBJ1-5	.	CASSQGVQPQHF	TGTGCCAGCAGCCAAGGGGTTCAGCCCCAGCATTTT
.	TRBV18	TRBJ2-7	.	CASSPSGHKSYEQYF	TGTGCCAGCTCACCTTCGGGACACAAGTCCTACGAGCAGTACTTC
TRBD1	TRBV27	TRBJ1-4	.	CASSLYWTGGSEKLFF	TGTGCCAGCAGTTTGTATTGGACAGGGGGCAGTGAAAAACTGTTTTTT
TRBD1	TRBV5-1	TRBJ2-3	once	CASSSYRDSSDTQYF	TGCGCCAGCAGCTCCTACCGGGACAGTTCAGATACGCAGTATTTT
TRBD1	TRBV7-9	TRBJ2-7	.	CASSLGGQREQYF	TGTGCCAGCAGCTTAGGGGGACAGCGCGAGCAGTACTTC
.	TRBV4-1	TRBJ1-4	.	CASSPYQGIVGKLFF	TGCGCCAGCAGCCCGTACCAGGGGATTGTGGGAAAACTGTTTTTT
TRBD2	TRBV2	TRBJ2-3	.	CASSGGLAVDTDTQYF	TGTGCCAGCAGTGGGGGACTAGCGGTCGACACAGATACGCAGTATTTT
.	TRBV5-1	TRBJ1-4	.	CASSLLSPTNEKLFF	TGCGCCAGCAGCTTGTTATCCCCAACTAATGAAAAACTGTTTTTT
.	TRBV9	TRBJ2-3	.	CASSSDRAGKDTQYF	TGTGCCAGCAGCTCTGACCGGGCAGGGAAGGATACGCAGTATTTT
.	TRBV2	TRBJ2-3	once	CASSVSAGTPTDTQYF	TGTGCCAGCAGTGTTTCTGCCGGGACACCCACAGATACGCAGTATTTT
TRBD1	TRBV10-3	TRBJ2-7	.	CAISEPGQGRHEQYF	TGTGCCATCAGTGAGCCGGGACAGGGGCGCCACGAGCAGTACTTC
.	TRBV11-2	TRBJ1-3	.	CASSLSTGNTIYF	TGTGCCAGCAGCTTAAGCACTGGAAACACCATATATTTT
TRBD1	TRBV3-1/TRBV3-2	TRBJ1-1	.	CASSLTGLGNTEAFF	TGTGCCAGCAGCCTGACAGGGCTCGGGAACACTGAAGCTTTCTTT
.	TRBV5-8	TRBJ2-3	.	CASSFRGLSTDTQYF	TGTGCCAGCAGCTTCAGGGGCCTTAGCACAGATACGCAGTATTTT
TRBD1	TRBV30	TRBJ1-6	.	CAWSSGTENSPLHF	TGTGCCTGGAGTTCCGGGACAGAGAATTCACCCCTCCACTTT
TRBD1	TRBV19	TRBJ1-3	once	CASRDSGNTIYF	TGTGCCAGTCGGGACAGCGGAAACACCATATATTTT
.	TRBV12-2	TRBJ2-7	few	CGGPGDPAYEQYF	TGTGGAGGGCCGGGGGACCCGGCCTACGAGCAGTACTTC
TRBD1	TRBV2	TRBJ1-1	.	CASSGQGARMAEAFF	TGTGCCAGCAGTGGACAGGGGGCGAGAATGGCTGAAGCTTTCTTT
TRBD1	TRBV9	TRBJ1-2	.	CASSSLTGGHGYTF	TGTGCCAGCAGCTCACTCACAGGGGGGCATGGCTACACCTTC
.	TRBV28	TRBJ1-2	.	CASLGGGYGYTF	TGTGCCAGTTTAGGGGGTGGGTATGGCTACACCTTC
.	TRBV27	TRBJ1-2	.	CASSIMGEGFGYTF	TGTGCCAGCAGTATCATGGGGGAGGGCTTTGGCTACACCTTC
TRBD2	TRBV19	TRBJ2-1	once	CASSRGTSDVNEQFF	TGTGCCAGTAGTAGGGGGACTAGCGACGTCAATGAGCAGTTCTTC
TRBD2	TRBV5-5	TRBJ2-2	.	CASSSGLGLAGELFF	TGTGCCAGCAGCTCTGGACTAGGCTTGGCCGGGGAGCTGTTTTTT
.	TRBV12-3/TRBV12-4	TRBJ1-2	.	CASSLGRGTGYTF	TGTGCCAGCAGTTTAGGGCGGGGTACTGGCTACACCTTC
.	TRBV3-1/TRBV3-2	TRBJ1-2	.	CASSQDQGYYGYTF	TGTGCCAGCAGCCAAGACCAGGGCTACTATGGCTACACCTTC
.	TRBV2	TRBJ1-6	.	CASSVGSGNSPLHF	TGTGCCAGCAGCGTGGGCTCAGGGAATTCACCCCTCCACTTT
TRBD2	TRBV7-3	TRBJ2-3	.	CASSLVAGGLSTDTQYF	TGTGCCAGCAGCTTGGTGGCGGGGGGGCTGAGCACAGATACGCAGTATTTT
TRBD1	TRBV9	TRBJ1-2	.	CASSADRGIYTF	TGTGCCAGCAGCGCGGACAGGGGTATCTACACCTTC